This T cell receptor beta chain was sequenced during a study of vaccination and CD4 T cells after COVID-19. In its sample, this clonotype was seen a few times. Its antigen is unknown. The CDR3 runs 14 residues. The germline V gene encodes CDR1 SEHNR and CDR2 FQNEAQ (reference sequence). V was trimmed by 2 bases and J by 10 bases, leaving 12 bases between them. Cultured CD4+ T cell DNA underwent sequencing with the Oncomine TCR Beta short-read assay. TCRdb recomputed calls from the PCR reads with MiXCR, one row per CDR3 protein. The sample has around 23,000 distinct CDR3 sequences, roughly 46% seen once. As to time point: late sampling 161 to 241 days after vaccination in a few convalescent patients. Treatment specified: approximately nine-day PBMC culture with coronavirus spike peptide pools or control peptides (ViraFEST assay).

The J gene is TRBJ1-6, the V gene TRBV7-9; no clear D. The source of this sequence is a human donor who had recovered from COVID-19. The material was CD4+ T cells from blood, cultured in vitro, obtained about 7 months after SARS-CoV-2 vaccination. The chain's CDR3 is CASSLLLERSPLHF. The CDR3 DNA sequence: TGTGCCAGCAGCTTACTTCTCGAAAGGTCACCCCTCCACTTT.